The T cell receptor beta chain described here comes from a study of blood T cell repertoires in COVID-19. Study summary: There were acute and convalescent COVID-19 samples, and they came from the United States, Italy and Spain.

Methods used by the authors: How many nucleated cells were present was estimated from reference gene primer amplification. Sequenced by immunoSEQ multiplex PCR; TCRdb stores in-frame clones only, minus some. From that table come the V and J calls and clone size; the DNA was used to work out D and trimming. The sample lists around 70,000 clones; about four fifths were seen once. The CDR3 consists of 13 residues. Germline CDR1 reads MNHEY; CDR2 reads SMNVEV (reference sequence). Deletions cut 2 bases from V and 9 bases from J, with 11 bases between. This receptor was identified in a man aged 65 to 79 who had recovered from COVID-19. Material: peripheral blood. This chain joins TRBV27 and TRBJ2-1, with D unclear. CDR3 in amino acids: CASSLSRSVEQFF. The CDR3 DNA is TGTGCCAGCAGTTTAAGTAGATCGGTTGAGCAGTTCTTC.